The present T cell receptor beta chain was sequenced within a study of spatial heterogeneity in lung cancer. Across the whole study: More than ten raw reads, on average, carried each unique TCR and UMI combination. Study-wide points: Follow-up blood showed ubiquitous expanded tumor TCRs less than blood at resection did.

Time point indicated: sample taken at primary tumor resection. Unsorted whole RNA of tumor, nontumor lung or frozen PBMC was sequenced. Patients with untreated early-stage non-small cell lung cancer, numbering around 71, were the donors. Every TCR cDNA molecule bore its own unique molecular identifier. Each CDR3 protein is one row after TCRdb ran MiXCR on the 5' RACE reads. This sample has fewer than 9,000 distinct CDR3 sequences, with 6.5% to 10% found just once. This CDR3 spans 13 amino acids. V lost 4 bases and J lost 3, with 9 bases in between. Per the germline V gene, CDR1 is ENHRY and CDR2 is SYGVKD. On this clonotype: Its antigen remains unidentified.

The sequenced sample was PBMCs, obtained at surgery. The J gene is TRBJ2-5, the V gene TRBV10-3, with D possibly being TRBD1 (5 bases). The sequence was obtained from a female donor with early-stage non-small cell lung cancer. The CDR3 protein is CAISGDSKETQYF. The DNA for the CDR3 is TGTGCCATCAGTGGTGACAGTAAAGAGACCCAGTACTTC.